These T cell receptor beta chains were read from a single sample in a study of T cell repertoires in cytomegalovirus infection. Antigens for these TCRs are unknown. TCRdb itself ran the reads through MiXCR, one entry per CDR3 protein. The data hold about 740,000 distinct CDR3 sequences, with roughly 33% observed a single time. The specimen comprised cultured PBMCs, sampled from culture after CMV antigen stimulation. The origin of the receptors is a human donor in good health (CMV status not recorded). Some clones in this sample may be carry-over from other donors' samples. CDR3s leave out the opening cysteine and the closing phenylalanine or tryptophan. The order of the fields is V gene, J gene, CDR3 protein.

V: TRBV7-9; J: TRBJ2-7; CDR3: ASSSLGAHYEQY
V: TRBV6-6; J: TRBJ2-7; CDR3: ASSRTSGSYEQY
V: TRBV2; J: TRBJ1-5; CDR3: ASSFPGGTGNGNQPQH
V: TRBV29-1; J: TRBJ2-1; CDR3: SVKISDNEQF
V: TRBV6-4; J: TRBJ2-3; CDR3: ASSELAGDTQY
V: TRBV6-5; J: TRBJ1-1; CDR3: ASSYSTGGDTEAF
V: TRBV3-1; J: TRBJ2-1; CDR3: ASSGLGYNEQF
V: TRBV20-1; J: TRBJ2-1; CDR3: SASGLAGGNEQF
V: TRBV7-8; J: TRBJ1-2; CDR3: ASSGGGIRRRDYGYT
V: TRBV7-2; J: TRBJ1-1; CDR3: ASSPSGTGVRAF
V: TRBV7-2; J: TRBJ2-5; CDR3: ASSWGQVWGTQY
V: TRBV7-6; J: TRBJ2-7; CDR3: ASSFGQGADEQY
V: TRBV3-1; J: TRBJ1-3; CDR3: ASSPPTYAGNTIY
V: TRBV5-5; J: TRBJ1-2; CDR3: ASSLAPENYGYT
V: TRBV4-3; J: TRBJ2-6; CDR3: ASSQDFGGRLPPSGANVLT
V: TRBV6-5; J: TRBJ2-3; CDR3: ASSYSSGLAGSTDTQY
V: TRBV19; J: TRBJ2-3; CDR3: ASSIGAGTMSTDTQY
V: TRBV10-3; J: TRBJ2-3; CDR3: AIRSGGTSTDTQY
V: TRBV28; J: TRBJ1-1; CDR3: ASSPVYRNTEAF
V: TRBV11-2; J: TRBJ2-3; CDR3: ASRLDSTDTQY
V: TRBV7-2; J: TRBJ1-3; CDR3: ASSFDGETGNTIY
V: TRBV7-6; J: TRBJ2-1; CDR3: ASSLETGHSYNEQF
V: TRBV5-1; J: TRBJ2-5; CDR3: ASNAATTGETQY
V: TRBV6-1; J: TRBJ1-6; CDR3: ASNQMDARRTPLH
V: TRBV7-6; J: TRBJ1-6; CDR3: ASSGRQGSNSPLH
V: TRBV19; J: TRBJ1-5; CDR3: ASTIGQGRQPQH
V: TRBV7-6; J: TRBJ2-7; CDR3: ASSPEQGGEYEQY
V: TRBV5-1; J: TRBJ1-1; CDR3: ASSDYRGTNTEAF
V: TRBV4-1; J: TRBJ1-1; CDR3: ASSQGTLTEGTEAF
V: TRBV27; J: TRBJ2-7; CDR3: ASSLNRDTNAYEQY
V: TRBV6-2/TRBV6-3; J: TRBJ2-1; CDR3: ASRDPGQGRINEQF
V: TRBV28; J: TRBJ1-2; CDR3: ATSTENNYGYT
V: TRBV6-2/TRBV6-3; J: TRBJ2-2; CDR3: ASSYSGETTGELF
V: TRBV7-2; J: TRBJ1-1; CDR3: ASSLALGDTEAF
V: TRBV4-1; J: TRBJ1-5; CDR3: ASSQDPLRRNQPQH
V: TRBV4-1; J: TRBJ2-1; CDR3: ASSQVMGTKNEQF
V: TRBV4-1; J: TRBJ2-3; CDR3: ASSQDGGLADHTDTQY
V: TRBV6-2/TRBV6-3; J: TRBJ2-7; CDR3: ASRRGQNEQY
V: TRBV4-3; J: TRBJ2-1; CDR3: ASSTEGEGNEQF
V: TRBV9; J: TRBJ1-4; CDR3: ASSVRDNEKLF
V: TRBV6-5; J: TRBJ1-1; CDR3: ASRETGRRTEAF
V: TRBV7-2; J: TRBJ2-1; CDR3: ASSLLGGAYNEQF
V: TRBV18; J: TRBJ2-5; CDR3: ASSPLGQETQY
V: TRBV7-6; J: TRBJ2-1; CDR3: ASSLVSVGPNEQF
V: TRBV7-2; J: TRBJ2-3; CDR3: ASSSWEADTQY